The sequence of this TCR beta chain was determined in a study of T cell responses to AZD1222 COVID-19 vaccine. As for the study in general: Second-dose intervals of approximately 4 or approximately 12 weeks were pooled.

CDR3 length: 15 residues. Germline CDR1 reads SEHNR; CDR2 reads FQNEAQ (reference sequence). The V and J ends lost 3 bases and 0 bases respectively, with 9 bases between them. Regarding the study as a whole: Targets within unmutated variant regions were reportedly found for nearly half of spike-specific TCRs. Dominant CD4 TCR responses targeted spike regions 160-218 and 743-854.

On this clone itself: Its antigen is as yet unknown. At the DNA level, this CDR3 is encoded by other sequences in the same sample as well.

Generated by immunoSEQ multiplex PCR, the TCRdb table keeps only in-frame clones and is missing some. The sample has 150,000 or so clones; more than 90% are singletons. The material sequenced was peripheral blood, taken on day 0 of AZD1222 vaccination. V is TRBV7-9 and J is TRBJ1-5, with D unclear. This clonotype was sampled from an adult in good health. The CDR3 DNA reads TGTGCCAGCAGCTTGGCGGGAGATAGCAATCAGCCCCAGCATTTT. Residues: CASSLAGDSNQPQHF.